Included here is one T cell receptor beta chain sequence, with context. What it recognizes is unknown. The CDR3 has 13 amino acids. Germline V CDR1 and CDR2: MNHEY, SVGAGI. V was clipped by 7 bases and J by 1 base, with 9 bases between them. The sample comes from a study of shared clonotypes between healthy human individuals. As for the study in general: Used for every donor were three CD4 naive, three CD4 memory, two CD8 naive and one CD8 memory plate. Findings and caveats of the study: A reduction in generation probabilities was seen for non-shared clonotypes relative to those shared by all four donors. Four donors showed sharing of approximately 5% of naive CD4 clonotypes.

Donors were healthy HIV-negative adults without recently reported acute infections or vaccinations. Profiled with immunoSEQ multiplex PCR; TCRdb holds only in-frame clones, not every one. This table holds about 2 million clones, 95% found once. Sequenced material: naive CD4+ T cells sorted from blood. Documented subset: CD45RA+ positively selected. The TCR comes from a man between 18 and 29 years old in good health. The V and J genes are TRBV6-5 and TRBJ2-3; D remains unclear. In DNA form, the CDR3 reads TGTGCCAGCATATCTGAGGGCACAGATACGCAGTATTTT. It yields the protein CASISEGTDTQYF.